This passage covers 22 T cell receptor beta chains from one sample sequenced in a study of OX40 agonist ivuxolimab in advanced cancers. The protocol was immunoSEQ multiplex PCR, while the TCRdb copy is restricted to in-frame clones and leaves out a portion. The table lists 70,000 or so clones, more than 85% of them singletons. The sample here was CD4+ or CD8+ T cells sorted from blood, taken in a trial of the OX40 agonist ivuxolimab. The receptors stem from an adult with an advanced solid tumor such as melanoma, head and neck, liver or kidney cancer.

The J gene is TRBJ2-7, the V gene TRBV11-2; D remains unclear. CDR1 is SGHAT, CDR2 FQNNGV, per germline. The CDR3 has 15 amino acids. Trimming left V 1 base short and J 3 bases short, with 13 bases between. The CDR3 here is CASSLGRLGGYEQYF. The CDR3 coding sequence is TGTGCCAGCAGCTTAGGGCGGTTGGGTGGCTACGAGCAGTACTTC.

The V call is TRBV7-8, the J call TRBJ2-3; D gene uncertain. The CDR3 loop spans 14 amino acids. With 5 bases removed from V and 4 bases from J, the gap between germline ends came to 13 bases. CDR1 and CDR2 (germline): SGHVS, FQNEAQ. The CDR3 region has the DNA TGTGCCAGCAGCCCTCGGATAGAGTCAGATACGCAGTATTTT. Encoded protein: CASSPRIESDTQYF.

This rearrangement joins TRBV5-1 to TRBJ1-4, with 7 positions matching TRBD1. V was pared by 0 bases and J by 8 bases, with 4 bases of the junction left unmatched. The CDR3 length is 14 residues. The germline CDR1 and CDR2 sequences are SGHRS and YFSETQ. For the CDR3, the DNA is TGCGCCAGCAGCTTGGGACAGGGACCGGAAAAACTGTTTTTT. Translated: CASSLGQGPEKLFF.

This chain joins TRBV12-5 and TRBJ1-5, with TRBD1 matching 10 bases. Trimming removed 4 bases from V and 4 bases from J; junction bases left unmatched: 4. This CDR3 region has 15 residues. Germline V gene data show CDR1 as LGHNT and CDR2 as FRNRAP. The CDR3: CASGSDRGLNQPQHF. The DNA for the CDR3 is TGTGCTAGTGGTTCTGACAGGGGGCTAAATCAGCCCCAGCATTTT. Full variable domain (rest looked up from reference TRBV12-5 and TRBJ1-5): DARVTQTPRHKVTEMGQEVTMRCQPILGHNTVFWYRQTMMQGLELLAYFRNRAPLDDSGMPKDRFSAEMPDATLATLKIQPSEPRDSAVYFCASGSDRGLNQPQHFGDGTRLSIL.

V usage is TRBV4-3 and J usage is TRBJ2-7; D is perhaps TRBD2 (7 bases). Germline V CDR1 and CDR2: LGHNA, YSLEER. This CDR3 region has 17 residues. Trimming took off 0 bases at V and 2 bases at J, with 17 bases between the two ends. The CDR3 region is CASSQDGGGTLTYEQYF. CDR3 nucleotides: TGCGCCAGCAGCCAAGATGGGGGAGGGACACTTACCTACGAGCAGTACTTC.

CDR3 bases: TGTGCCAGGGTATGCCCGGGACTAGAATACGAGCAGTACTTC. It codes for CARVCPGLEYEQYF. The chain links TRBV6-5 to TRBJ2-5, with 8 nucleotides matching TRBD2. The DNA end favors TRBJ2-7, so the J call may be wrong. The CDR3 spans 14 residues. From germline, CDR1 is MNHEY and CDR2 SVGAGI.

The chain is built from TRBV4-1 and TRBJ1-5; 11 nucleotides agree with TRBD1. CDR1 is MGHRA and CDR2 is YSYEKL in the germline V gene. With 3 bases clipped from V and 4 bases from J, the junction kept 5 bases outside the gene matches. The CDR3 is made up of 16 amino acids. In DNA form, the CDR3 reads TGCGCCAGCAGCCATAGGGACAGGGGGGAGAATCAGCCCCAGCATTTT. This translates into CASSHRDRGENQPQHF.

The chain has TRBV7-3 and TRBJ2-6; no definite D call. CDR3 length: 16 amino acids. Per germline, CDR1 SGHTA and CDR2 FQGTGA. Deletions cut 0 bases from V and 4 bases from J, with 10 bases between. The CDR3 sequence is CASSLTVVDGANVLTF. CDR3 in DNA: TGTGCCAGCAGCTTAACGGTGGTTGACGGGGCCAACGTCCTGACTTTC.

As regards this clone: The sample has other DNA sequences that encode this CDR3 too. J is TRBJ2-7 and V is TRBV7-8; D assignment may be TRBD1 or TRBD2 (5 bases each). The V end lost 3 bases, the J end lost 1 base, and 7 bases lay between the germline ends. The CDR3 totals 13 residues. Germline V gene data show CDR1 as SGHVS and CDR2 as FQNEAQ. CDR3 loop: CASSLGPSYEQYF. The CDR3 bases are TGTGCCAGCAGCTTGGGACCTTCCTACGAGCAGTACTTC.

This chain uses TRBV2 with TRBJ2-7; D is perhaps TRBD1 (6 bases). The germline gives CDR1 SNHLY, CDR2 FYNNEI. CDR3 length: 15 residues. With 5 bases removed from V and 3 bases from J, the gap between germline ends came to 17 bases. The CDR3 loop is CASSPTGHQFYEQYF. The CDR3 DNA follows: TGTGCCAGCAGTCCTACGGGACACCAGTTCTACGAGCAGTACTTC.

The chain carries TRBV7-8 and TRBJ1-3, with D maybe TRBD1 (5 bases). CDR1 SGHVS and CDR2 FQNEAQ come from the germline V gene. CDR3 size: 15 residues. Between the trimmed V and J ends, which lost 7 bases and 4 bases, there was a span of 17 bases. The CDR3 spells CASTRGVSAGNTIYF. The CDR3 DNA reads TGTGCCAGCACCCGGGGGGTTTCGGCGGGAAACACCATATATTTT.

CDR3 region: CASSQVDSLYEQYF. CDR3 DNA: TGCGCCAGCAGCCAAGTGGATAGCTTGTACGAGCAGTACTTC. The genes are TRBV4-1 and TRBJ2-7; the D is unclear. V lost 1 base and J 4 bases, leaving 11 bases between the germline ends. Germline-derived CDR1 and CDR2 are MGHRA and YSYEKL. The CDR3 has 14 amino acids.

This clone was picked up one time. The V call is TRBV6-1, the J call TRBJ2-1; D is uncertain. V was trimmed by 0 bases and J by 4 bases, leaving 1 base between them. The CDR3 is 12 residues long. CDR1 is MNHNS, CDR2 SASEGT, per germline. DNA for the CDR3: TGTGCCAGCAGTGAAGCTTACAATGAGCAGTTCTTC. It translates to CASSEAYNEQFF.

V is TRBV5-6 and J is TRBJ2-7; the D is unclear. CDR1 and CDR2 from the germline V gene are SGHDT and YYEEEE. This CDR3 contains 13 residues. Deletions cut 4 bases from V and 3 bases from J, with 11 bases between. Here the CDR3 reads CASSARHDYEQYF. In DNA, the CDR3 is TGTGCCAGCAGCGCCCGGCACGACTACGAGCAGTACTTC.

The rearrangement links TRBV2 to TRBJ1-2; D uncertain. The ends were cut back, 0 bases at V and 1 base at J, with 12 bases in the middle. This CDR3 is built from 16 residues. From germline, CDR1 is SNHLY and CDR2 FYNNEI. CDR3 nucleotides: TGTGCCAGCAGTGAAGCCGTGGCCTTAGGTAACTATGGCTACACCTTC. Translating gives CASSEAVALGNYGYTF.

The CDR3 spells CASSYPRDRGPDYGYTF. The CDR3 DNA reads TGTGCCAGCAGCTACCCCCGGGACAGGGGGCCTGACTATGGCTACACCTTC. The chain employs TRBV7-8 and TRBJ1-2, with 12 bases that match TRBD1. CDR1 and CDR2 from the germline V gene are SGHVS and FQNEAQ. This CDR3 is built from 17 residues. V lost 4 bases to trimming and J lost 3 bases; unmatched junction nucleotides: 9.

The V gene is TRBV19, the J gene TRBJ2-7; 9 positions agree with TRBD1. V was clipped by 3 bases and J by 6 bases; unmatched bases: 3. The CDR3 has 13 amino acids. The germline gives CDR1 LNHDA, CDR2 SQIVND (reference sequence). In DNA form, the CDR3 reads TGTGCCAGTAGTATTGGGACAGGGCCCGAGCAGTACTTC. Its protein is CASSIGTGPEQYF.

CDR3 protein: CAYLGSYEQYF. CDR3 sequence (DNA): TGTGCCTACTTGGGCTCCTACGAGCAGTACTTC. V gene TRBV30 combines with J gene TRBJ2-7; D ambiguous. There are 11 residues in the CDR3. Deletions cut 7 bases from V and 0 bases from J, with 7 bases between. Germline CDR1 GTSNPN, CDR2 SVGIG (reference sequence).

The chain carries TRBV7-8 and TRBJ1-2; D is undetermined. This CDR3 spans 15 amino acids. The V and J ends lost 1 base and 4 bases respectively, with 13 bases between them. Germline values: CDR1 SGHVS, CDR2 FQNEAQ. In DNA, the CDR3 is TGTGCCAGCAGCTTAGACTGGAACGTCCTCTATGGCTACACCTTC. Protein product: CASSLDWNVLYGYTF.

CDR3 coding DNA: TGTGCCAGCTGGAGAGGCACTGAAGCTTTCTTT. Protein sequence: CASWRGTEAFF. The chain uses TRBV6-5 and TRBJ1-1; D unresolved. There are 11 residues in the CDR3. The V and J ends lost 8 bases and 4 bases respectively, with 8 bases between them. Germline V gene sequence: CDR1 MNHEY, CDR2 SVGAGI.

This clone appeared a single time. This chain joins TRBV27 and TRBJ2-2; D not resolved. Between the trimmed V and J ends, which lost 2 bases and 0 bases, there was a span of 7 bases. Germline assignment: CDR1 MNHEY and CDR2 SMNVEV (reference sequence). This CDR3 region has 15 residues. CDR3 loop: CASSLGPANTGELFF. The CDR3 DNA sequence: TGTGCCAGCAGTTTAGGGCCCGCGAACACCGGGGAGCTGTTTTTT.

On this clone itself: This sample includes further DNA sequences coding for the same CDR3. The gene calls are TRBV29-1 and TRBJ2-5; 11 bases match TRBD1. The CDR3 totals 11 residues. V was pared by 6 bases and J by 9 bases, with 3 bases of the junction left unmatched. CDR1 and CDR2 (germline): SQVTM, ANQGSEA. The CDR3 sequence: CSVGTGGAQYF. The CDR3 region has the DNA TGCAGCGTAGGGACAGGGGGGGCCCAGTACTTC.